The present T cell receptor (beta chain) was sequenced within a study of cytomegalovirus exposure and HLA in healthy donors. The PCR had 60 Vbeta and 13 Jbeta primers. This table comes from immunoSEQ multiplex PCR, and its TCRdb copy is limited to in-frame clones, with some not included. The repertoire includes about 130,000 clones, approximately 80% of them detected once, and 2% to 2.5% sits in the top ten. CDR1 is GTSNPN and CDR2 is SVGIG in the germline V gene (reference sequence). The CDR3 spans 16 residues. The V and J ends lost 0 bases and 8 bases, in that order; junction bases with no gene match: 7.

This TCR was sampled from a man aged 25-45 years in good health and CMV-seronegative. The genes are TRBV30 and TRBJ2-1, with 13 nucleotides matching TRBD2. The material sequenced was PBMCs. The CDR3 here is CAWSVLRTSGSHEQFF. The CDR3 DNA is TGTGCCTGGAGTGTACTCAGGACTAGCGGGAGCCATGAGCAGTTCTTC. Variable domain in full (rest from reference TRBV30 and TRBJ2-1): SQTIHQWPATLVQPVGSPLSLECTVEGTSNPNLYWYRQAAGRGLQLLFYSVGIGQISSEVPQNLSASRPQDRQFILSSKKLLLSDSGFYLCAWSVLRTSGSHEQFFGPGTRLTVL.